The 14 T cell receptor beta chains below were found in one sample sequenced in a study of a mutant IDH1 vaccine in newly diagnosed glioma. Sequencing was performed with immunoSEQ multiplex PCR; in TCRdb, only in-frame clones are kept and a portion is missing. Of approximately 80,000 clones detected, 91% appear once; the ten largest clones hold 0.56%. Antigen specificity for these receptors is unknown. The time point: week 5, during vaccination. Vaccination comprised doses that each held 300 ug of mutant IDH1 20-mer peptide, plus topical imiquimod. The sequences come from PBMCs, collected from a glioma patient whose treatment included an IDH1 peptide vaccine. The receptors derive from a woman aged 45 to 65 with glioma.

The chain has TRBV28 and TRBJ2-1; D remains ambiguous. From germline, CDR1 is MDHEN and CDR2 SYDVKM. Between the trimmed V and J ends, which lost 1 base and 3 bases, there was a span of 1 base. This CDR3 spans 12 amino acids. The CDR3 loop reads CASSLFYNEQFF. The CDR3 DNA follows: TGTGCCAGCAGTTTATTCTACAATGAGCAGTTCTTC.

The chain employs TRBV15 and TRBJ2-1, with 10 bases that match TRBD1. Losses at the gene ends were 3 bases for V and 7 bases for J; bases not matched to a gene: 9. CDR3 length: 16 amino acids. Germline CDR1 LNHNV, CDR2 YYDKDF (reference sequence). Written as DNA, the CDR3 is TGTGCCACCAGCAGGGCATTCGGACAGGGGGGGAATGAGCAGTTCTTC. Translated: CATSRAFGQGGNEQFF.

This chain links TRBV5-1 with TRBJ2-1; TRBD2 matches 10 bases. The CDR3 runs 16 residues. Germline CDR1 reads SGHRS; CDR2 reads YFSETQ. V gave up 4 bases and J gave up 3 bases; unmatched junction bases: 7. In DNA, the CDR3 is TGCGCCAGCAGCCGGGCTAGCGGGAGCAACTACAATGAGCAGTTCTTC. Encoded protein: CASSRASGSNYNEQFF.

J is TRBJ2-3 and V is TRBV6-5, with 8 bases that match TRBD2. Losses at the gene ends were 8 bases for V and 2 bases for J; bases not matched to a gene: 6. The CDR3 is 14 amino acids. Germline-derived CDR1 and CDR2 are MNHEY and SVGAGI. As DNA, the CDR3 is TGTGCCAGCCTAGATAGCGGGGACACAGATACGCAGTATTTT. Protein sequence: CASLDSGDTDTQYF.

This rearrangement joins TRBV2 to TRBJ1-5; unclear D gene. The ends were cut back, 4 bases at V and 3 bases at J, with 13 bases in the middle. This CDR3 comprises 15 residues. Germline-derived CDR1 and CDR2 are SNHLY and FYNNEI. CDR3 nucleotides: TGTGCCAGCAGTGGGCGTAGAGGCTCCAATCAGCCCCAGCATTTT. Amino acid sequence: CASSGRRGSNQPQHF.

V usage is TRBV6-1 and J usage is TRBJ2-5; D uncertain. V was shortened by 8 bases and J by 2 bases, with 12 bases between the two germline ends. This CDR3 comprises 13 residues. CDR1 is MNHNS, CDR2 SASEGT, per germline. CDR3 DNA: TGTGCCAGCCGCCTGACCTTTCAAGAGACCCAGTACTTC. Amino acids: CASRLTFQETQYF.

The J gene is TRBJ2-1, the V gene TRBV10-3; D may match TRBD1 or TRBD2 (5 bases each). The V end lost 0 bases, the J end lost 10 bases, and 10 bases lay between the germline ends. The CDR3 totals 13 residues. Germline CDR1 and CDR2: ENHRY and SYGVKD. The CDR3 sequence is CAISESGVGEQFF. CDR3 sequence (DNA): TGTGCCATCAGTGAGTCGGGGGTTGGGGAGCAGTTCTTC.

The chain recombines TRBV6-6 with TRBJ2-3; 12 bases are shared with TRBD2. The germline V gene encodes CDR1 MNHNY and CDR2 SVGAGI (reference sequence). CDR3 length: 15 amino acids. The ends lost 6 bases at V and 4 bases at J; junction bases unmatched: 5. The CDR3 region has the DNA TGTGCCAGCAGGTTCTCTAGCGGGAGGGCAGATACGCAGTATTTT. It specifies CASRFSSGRADTQYF.

On this clone itself: Additional DNA sequences in this sample encode the identical CDR3. V is TRBV6-4 and J is TRBJ2-1; D perhaps matches TRBD2 (6 bases). Germline assignment: CDR1 MRHNA and CDR2 SNTAGT. The germline V and J ends were trimmed by 0 bases and 0 bases, with 6 bases remaining between them. The CDR3 runs 15 residues. The CDR3: CASSDSSGSYNEQFF. CDR3 nucleotides: TGTGCCAGCAGTGACTCTAGCGGCTCCTACAATGAGCAGTTCTTC.

V is TRBV14 and J is TRBJ2-3, with D perhaps TRBD2 (6 bases). The CDR3 sequence is 18 residues long. V lost 1 base and J 3 bases, leaving 20 bases between the germline ends. Looked up from germline, CDR1 is SGHDN and CDR2 is FVKESK. The CDR3 DNA reads as TGTGCCAGCAGCCAAGTAGGGTTCGGGAGCGTTAGGACAGATACGCAGTATTTT. This codes for CASSQVGFGSVRTDTQYF. The full variable domain, completed using reference TRBV14 and TRBJ2-3, is EAGVTQFPSHSVIEKGQTVTLRCDPISGHDNLYWYRRVMGKEIKFLLHFVKESKQDESGMPNNRFLAERTGGTYSTLKVQPAELEDSGVYFCASSQVGFGSVRTDTQYFGPGTRLTVL.

The CDR3 DNA reads as TGTGCCAGCAGCTTAAATCCTCTAGCGATCAACGAGCAGTACTTC. Its protein is CASSLNPLAINEQYF. The chain links TRBV7-6 to TRBJ2-7; D possibly corresponds to TRBD2 (6 bases). The CDR3 covers 15 residues. In germline, CDR1 is SGHVS, CDR2 FNYEAQ. V gave up 2 bases and J gave up 5 bases, with 16 bases separating them.

Here the CDR3 reads CASSLEAGPSYEQYF. In DNA form, the CDR3 reads TGTGCCAGCAGCTTAGAAGCGGGACCTTCCTACGAGCAGTACTTC. The V gene is TRBV11-2, the J gene TRBJ2-7, with 7 positions matching TRBD2. Germline trimming cut 0 bases from V and 1 base from J; bases unmatched to any gene: 3. Germline V lookup: CDR1 SGHAT, CDR2 FQNNGV. The CDR3 is 15 amino acids.

The chain joins TRBV29-1 to TRBJ2-7; no clear D. Germline assignment: CDR1 SQVTM and CDR2 ANQGSEA. The germline V and J ends were trimmed by 5 bases and 3 bases, with 8 bases remaining between them. The CDR3 is 11 residues long. CDR3 sequence (DNA): TGCAGCGTTTACACGAACTACGAGCAGTACTTC. Protein product: CSVYTNYEQYF.

V usage is TRBV19 and J usage is TRBJ2-3; TRBD2 matches 9 bases. This CDR3 contains 16 residues. The germline V gene encodes CDR1 LNHDA and CDR2 SQIVND (reference sequence). V trimming: 3 bases; J trimming: 4 bases; junction bases outside the gene matches: 8. The CDR3 is CASSMRSGGSPDTQYF. CDR3 bases: TGTGCCAGTAGTATGAGGAGCGGGGGGTCGCCAGATACGCAGTATTTT.